This T cell receptor (beta chain) stems from a study of blood T cell repertoires in COVID-19. Looking at the study overall: There were acute and convalescent COVID-19 samples, and they came from the United States, Italy and Spain. PBMCs, B-cell-depleted T cells, or T cells provided the cDNA or gDNA that made up the material.

Authors' methods: Reference gene primer amplification gave estimated nucleated cell counts. TCRdb's copy holds only in-frame clones and misses some; the assay was immunoSEQ multiplex PCR. For V, J and clone size, that table is used; D and trimming come from the DNA. This sample yields fewer than 80,000 clones, of which roughly 80% are seen a single time; around 21% belongs to the top ten. Germline V gives CDR1 SGHVS, CDR2 FQNEAQ. The CDR3 sequence is 16 residues long. Turning to this clone: At one of its ends the junction is not consistent with the germline gene, which may arise from a read error.

Sequencing was performed on peripheral blood. The chain employs TRBV7-8 and TRBJ2-5; D is possibly TRBD2 (7 bases). The sequence was obtained from a man in his sixties with acute or convalescent COVID-19. The CDR3 protein is CARSFGWGGAQETQYF. The CDR3 DNA follows: TGTGCCCGCAGCTTCGGGTGGGGGGGGGCCCAAGAGACCCAGTACTTC.